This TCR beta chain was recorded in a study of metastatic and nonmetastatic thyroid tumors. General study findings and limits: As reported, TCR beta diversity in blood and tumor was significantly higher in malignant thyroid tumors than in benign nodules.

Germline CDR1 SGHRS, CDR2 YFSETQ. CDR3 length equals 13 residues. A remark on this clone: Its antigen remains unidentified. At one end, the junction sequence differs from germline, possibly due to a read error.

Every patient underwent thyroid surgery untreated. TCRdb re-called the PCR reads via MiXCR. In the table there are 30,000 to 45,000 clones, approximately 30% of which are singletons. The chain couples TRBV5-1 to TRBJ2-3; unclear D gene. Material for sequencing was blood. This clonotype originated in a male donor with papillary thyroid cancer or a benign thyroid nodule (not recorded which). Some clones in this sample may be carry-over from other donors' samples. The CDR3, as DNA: TGCGCCAGTAGCTTACTACAAACAGATACGCAGTATTTT. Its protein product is CASSLLQTDTQYF.